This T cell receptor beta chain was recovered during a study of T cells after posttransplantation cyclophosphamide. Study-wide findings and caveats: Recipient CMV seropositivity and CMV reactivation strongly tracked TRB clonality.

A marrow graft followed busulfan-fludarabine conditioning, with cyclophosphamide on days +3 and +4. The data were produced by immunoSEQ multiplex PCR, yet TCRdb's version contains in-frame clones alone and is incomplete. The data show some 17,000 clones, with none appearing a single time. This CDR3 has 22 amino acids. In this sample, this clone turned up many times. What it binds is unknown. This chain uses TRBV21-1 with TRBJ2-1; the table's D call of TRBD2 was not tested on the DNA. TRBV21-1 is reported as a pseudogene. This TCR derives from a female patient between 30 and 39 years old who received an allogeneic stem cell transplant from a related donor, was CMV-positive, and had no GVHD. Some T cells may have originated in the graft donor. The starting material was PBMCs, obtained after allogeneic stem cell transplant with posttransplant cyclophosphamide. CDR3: CASSKHKAGGPISRPTFNEQFF. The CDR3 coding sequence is TGTGCCAGCAGCAAACATAAAGCGGGAGGGCCTATATCAAGGCCTACGTTCAATGAGCAGTTCTTC.